Each of the 10 T cell receptor beta chains below was sequenced from the same sample in a study of T cells in Graves' hyperthyroidism and ophthalmopathy. Researchers took RNA transcripts and amplified the TCR beta CDR3 regions from them. The TCR CDR3 first-round RT-PCR relied on the HTBI primer set. TCRdb called the multiplex PCR reads again in MiXCR, with one record for every CDR3 protein. The repertoire holds 490,000 or so distinct CDR3 sequences, with approximately 22% as singletons. The sample taken for sequencing was blood. These TCRs come from a woman in her seventies with Graves' ophthalmopathy.

This clonotype has ten or more counts. CDR3: CASSHPSTGAAEAFF. Here the CDR3 DNA reads TGTGCCAGCAGTCATCCCTCCACAGGGGCCGCTGAAGCTTTCTTT. The rearrangement links TRBV28 to TRBJ1-1; 7 bases match TRBD1. J gave up 6 bases and V 5 bases, and 12 bases lay outside the gene matches. The CDR3 consists of 15 residues. Germline V gene data show CDR1 as MDHEN and CDR2 as SYDVKM.

The V call is TRBV3-1, the J call TRBJ2-3; 13 bases are a match to TRBD2. The J segment lost 5 bases and the V segment lost 5 bases, leaving 7 bases of the junction unmatched. This CDR3 contains 16 residues. The germline gives CDR1 LGHDT, CDR2 YNNKEL (reference sequence). CDR3 region: CASSYGLAGVGDTQYF. CDR3 bases: TGTGCCAGCAGCTACGGACTAGCGGGAGTTGGAGATACGCAGTATTTT.

The chain is built from TRBV6-1 and TRBJ2-3; tentatively, D is TRBD1 (7 bases). Trimming pared 5 bases from V and 5 bases from J, leaving 23 bases between. Germline V lookup: CDR1 MNHNS, CDR2 SASEGT. The CDR3 spans 17 residues. DNA for the CDR3: TGTGCCAGCAGTACCCGTGGCCAGGGGGGAGAGATAGATACGCAGTATTTT. It is translated as CASSTRGQGGEIDTQYF.

This clonotype occurred many times. This chain joins TRBV7-2 and TRBJ2-7, with TRBD2 identical over 7 bases. Germline trimming cut 1 base from V and 5 bases from J; bases unmatched to any gene: 5. This CDR3 contains 14 residues. CDR1 is SGHTA and CDR2 is FQGNSA in the germline V gene. In DNA form, the CDR3 reads TGTGCCAGCAGCTTAGGGCGGGAGTCCCACGAGCAGTACTTC. Its translation is CASSLGRESHEQYF.

This chain links TRBV24-1 with TRBJ2-1; 7 positions agree with TRBD1. V trimming: 0 bases; J trimming: 1 base; junction bases outside the gene matches: 11. The CDR3 has 19 amino acids. Germline V lookup: CDR1 KGHDR, CDR2 SFDVKD. The CDR3 nucleotides read TGTGCCACCAGTGATTTGCGACCACAGGGGCCGGGGTCCTACAATGAGCAGTTCTTC. Encoded protein: CATSDLRPQGPGSYNEQFF.

The chain links TRBV7-3 to TRBJ2-2, with TRBD2 identical over 9 bases. The trim removed 8 bases at V and 6 bases at J, leaving 4 bases unmatched. This CDR3 is 13 amino acids long. The germline gives CDR1 SGHTA, CDR2 FQGTGA. The CDR3 DNA reads TGTGCCAGCGGGACTAGCTTCGCCGGGGAGCTGTTTTTT. This translates into CASGTSFAGELFF.

The chain is built from TRBV7-9 and TRBJ2-1; D perhaps matches TRBD1 (5 bases). This CDR3 comprises 15 residues. CDR1 and CDR2 (germline): SEHNR, FQNEAQ (reference sequence). V dropped 3 bases and J dropped 1 base, with 10 bases sitting between them. CDR3 nucleotide sequence: TGTGCCAGCAGCTTCCGCCAGGGTTCCTACAATGAGCAGTTCTTC. Protein: CASSFRQGSYNEQFF.

In regard to this clonotype: Given the absence of the conserved phenylalanine or tryptophan at the CDR3 end, a read error is likely. The chain couples TRBV10-1 to TRBJ2-1; D ambiguous. This CDR3 has 16 residues. Trimming pared 0 bases from V and 2 bases from J, leaving 11 bases between. Germline V gene sequence: CDR1 WNHNN, CDR2 SYGVQD (reference sequence). CDR3 loop: CASSESSTTPYNEQFY. The CDR3 bases are TGCGCCAGCAGTGAGTCGAGTACGACGCCCTACAATGAGCAGTTCTAC.

This clonotype was recorded many times. The rearrangement uses TRBV28 and TRBJ2-7; the D is unclear. The CDR3 has 10 residues. V lost 8 bases and J lost 0, with 2 bases in between. Germline assignment: CDR1 MDHEN and CDR2 SYDVKM. CDR3 in DNA: TGTGCCAGCCCCTCCTACGAGCAGTACTTC. As protein: CASPSYEQYF. The full variable domain, in which reference TRBV28 and TRBJ2-7 provide the parts outside the CDR3, is DVKVTQSSRYLVKRTGEKVFLECVQDMDHENMFWYRQDPGLGLRLIYFSYDVKMKEKGDIPEGYSVSREKKERFSLILESASTNQTSMYLCASPSYEQYFGPGTRLTVT.

This clonotype was seen only a few times. The chain recombines TRBV20-1 with TRBJ1-4, with 11 bases aligning to TRBD1. This CDR3 has 14 amino acids. The trim removed 5 bases at V and 5 bases at J, leaving 4 bases unmatched. Germline CDR1 reads DFQATT; CDR2 reads SNEGSKA (reference sequence). CDR3 nucleotide sequence: TGCAGTGCTGGACAGGGGGCGCAGAATGAAAAACTGTTTTTT. This encodes CSAGQGAQNEKLFF.